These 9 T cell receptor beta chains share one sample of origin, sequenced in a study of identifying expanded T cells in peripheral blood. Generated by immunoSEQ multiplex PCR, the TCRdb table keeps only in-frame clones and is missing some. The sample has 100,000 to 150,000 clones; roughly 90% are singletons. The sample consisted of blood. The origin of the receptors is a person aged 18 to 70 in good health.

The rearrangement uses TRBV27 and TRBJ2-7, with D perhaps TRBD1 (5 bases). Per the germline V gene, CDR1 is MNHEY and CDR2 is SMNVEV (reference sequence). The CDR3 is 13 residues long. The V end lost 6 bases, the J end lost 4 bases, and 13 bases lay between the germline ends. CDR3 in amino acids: CASRLEGEYEQYF. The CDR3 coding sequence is TGTGCCAGCAGGTTGGAAGGGGAATACGAGCAGTACTTC.

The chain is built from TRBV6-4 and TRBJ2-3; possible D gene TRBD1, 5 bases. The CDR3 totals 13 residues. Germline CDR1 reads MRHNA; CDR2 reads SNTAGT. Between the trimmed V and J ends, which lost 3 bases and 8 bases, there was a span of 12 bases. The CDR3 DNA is TGTGCCAGCAGTGATACCCAGGGTGGTACGCAGTATTTT. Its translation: CASSDTQGGTQYF.

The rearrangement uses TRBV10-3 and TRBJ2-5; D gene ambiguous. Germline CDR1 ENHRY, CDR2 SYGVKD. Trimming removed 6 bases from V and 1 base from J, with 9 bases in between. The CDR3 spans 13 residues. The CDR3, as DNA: TGTGCCATCAGAACGGAATTCCAAGAGACCCAGTACTTC. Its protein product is CAIRTEFQETQYF.

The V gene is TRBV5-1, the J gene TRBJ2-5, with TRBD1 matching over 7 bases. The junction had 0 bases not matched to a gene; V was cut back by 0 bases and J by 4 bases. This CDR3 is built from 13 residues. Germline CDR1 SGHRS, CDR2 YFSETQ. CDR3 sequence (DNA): TGCGCCAGCAGCTTGGGACAGGGAGAGACCCAGTACTTC. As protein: CASSLGQGETQYF.

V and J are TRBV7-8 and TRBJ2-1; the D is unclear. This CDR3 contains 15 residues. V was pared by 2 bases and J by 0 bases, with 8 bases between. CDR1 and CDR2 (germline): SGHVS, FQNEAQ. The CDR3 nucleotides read TGTGCCAGCAGCTTAATGGGTAGCTCCTACAATGAGCAGTTCTTC. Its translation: CASSLMGSSYNEQFF.

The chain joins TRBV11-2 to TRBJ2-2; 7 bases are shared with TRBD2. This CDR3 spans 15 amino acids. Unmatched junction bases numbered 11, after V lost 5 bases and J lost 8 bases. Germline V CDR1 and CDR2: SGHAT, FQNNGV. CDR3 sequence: CASSPRAGGWGELFF. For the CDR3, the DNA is TGTGCCAGCAGCCCCCGCGCCGGGGGGTGGGGGGAGCTGTTTTTT.

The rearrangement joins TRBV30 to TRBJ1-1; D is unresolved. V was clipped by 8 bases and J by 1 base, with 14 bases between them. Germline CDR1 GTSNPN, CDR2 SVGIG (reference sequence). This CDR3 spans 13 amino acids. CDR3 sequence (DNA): TGTGCCCGCTCTTGGACTGAGAACACTGAAGCTTTCTTT. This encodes CARSWTENTEAFF.

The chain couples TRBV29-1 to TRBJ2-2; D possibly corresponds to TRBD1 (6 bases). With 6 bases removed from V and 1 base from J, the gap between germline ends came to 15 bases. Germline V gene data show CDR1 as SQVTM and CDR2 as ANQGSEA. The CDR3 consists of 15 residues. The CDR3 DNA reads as TGCAGCGTGACCGGGACAAGAAAGAACACCGGGGAGCTGTTTTTT. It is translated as CSVTGTRKNTGELFF.

The CDR3 sequence: CASSVETSGRFSSYNEQFF. CDR3 DNA: TGTGCCAGCAGCGTAGAGACTAGCGGGAGGTTTAGCTCCTACAATGAGCAGTTCTTC. The gene calls are TRBV9 and TRBJ2-1; 13 bases agree with TRBD2. CDR3 length: 19 residues. Per the germline V gene, CDR1 is SGDLS and CDR2 is YYNGEE. The V and J ends lost 0 bases and 0 bases, in that order; junction bases with no gene match: 6.